This TCR beta chain is drawn from a study of T cells in Graves' hyperthyroidism and ophthalmopathy. Study-wide results and caveats: Using 13 V-J features, a model discriminated ophthalmopathy from stable hyperthyroidism. Ophthalmopathy, which appeared later, was predicted by the model a median 6.5 months before onset.

It was RNA transcripts that yielded the amplified TCR beta CDR3 regions. First-round RT-PCR of the TCR CDR3 relied on the HTBI primer set. From the multiplex PCR reads, TCRdb called clonotypes with MiXCR, one entry per CDR3 protein. The sample lists roughly 260,000 distinct CDR3 sequences; roughly 14% were seen once. Details on this clonotype: What it binds is unknown.

The germline CDR1 and CDR2 sequences are SGHRS and YFSETQ. V was clipped by 7 bases and J by 9 bases; unmatched bases: 7. The CDR3 sequence is 14 residues long. The receptor comes from a woman aged 40 to 55 with Graves' hyperthyroidism that later progressed to Graves' ophthalmopathy. The sample comprised blood. The rearrangement joins TRBV5-1 to TRBJ2-1; 13 bases are a match to TRBD2. This CDR3 is CASDWTSGSGEQFF. The CDR3 DNA sequence: TGCGCCAGCGATTGGACTAGCGGGAGCGGTGAGCAGTTCTTC.